This record concerns one T cell receptor (beta chain) sequence. Assay used: immunoSEQ multiplex PCR; TCRdb lists only in-frame clones, some missing. The sample lists tens of thousands of clones; 86% were seen once. The data were obtained in a study of blood T cell repertoires in COVID-19. Looking at the study overall: The origin of the acute and convalescent COVID-19 samples was the United States, Italy and Spain. From T cells, B-cell-depleted T cells, or PBMCs came the material, which was cDNA or gDNA.

V was pared by 5 bases and J by 3 bases, with 5 bases of the junction left unmatched. CDR3 length: 15 amino acids. Germline V gene data show CDR1 as SGHAT and CDR2 as FQNNGV. The sequenced material came from peripheral blood. The chain is built from TRBV11-2 and TRBJ1-1; 11 bases align to TRBD1. The clonotype comes from a young man with acute or convalescent COVID-19. CDR3 protein: CASSGRDRGDTEAFF. In DNA, the CDR3 is TGTGCCAGCAGCGGGAGGGACAGGGGGGACACTGAAGCTTTCTTT.